This T cell receptor beta chain is drawn from a study of blood T cell repertoires in COVID-19. The protocol was immunoSEQ multiplex PCR, while the TCRdb copy is restricted to in-frame clones and leaves out a portion. Here the sample spans 200,000 to 250,000 clones, roughly 81% being singletons. This CDR3 region has 16 residues. Trimming shortened V by 7 bases and J by 0 bases, and 19 bases separated the two germline ends. Germline loops: CDR1 SGDLS, CDR2 YYNGEE. The chain couples TRBV9 to TRBJ1-1; no reliable D call. Sample: peripheral blood. The receptor was isolated from a man aged 35 to 55 with acute or convalescent COVID-19. For the CDR3, the DNA is TGTGCCAGCTCCCACAGCTCTTCGACGATGAACACTGAAGCTTTCTTT. It is translated as CASSHSSSTMNTEAFF.